The sequence of this T cell receptor beta chain was determined in a study of blood T cells in healthy people across ages. The CDR3 sequence is 17 residues long. The V and J ends lost 0 bases and 4 bases respectively, with 18 bases between them. The germline V gene encodes CDR1 LGHNA and CDR2 YNFKEQ. The use of a sample-barcoded 5' primer and a J-beta primer mix characterized a second PCR of about 6 to 12 cycles. MiXCR, run by TCRdb on the 5' RACE reads, gives a single entry per CDR3 protein. The sample contains about 1.4 million distinct CDR3 sequences, 59% of which appear only once. V is TRBV4-2 and J is TRBJ1-1; D is unclear. The sequenced sample consisted of blood. This receptor was obtained from a man between 18 and 29 years old in good health. CDR3 in DNA: TGTGCCAGCAGCCAAGAAGGACGGACCGATTGGGGCACTGAAGCTTTCTTT. Translating gives CASSQEGRTDWGTEAFF.